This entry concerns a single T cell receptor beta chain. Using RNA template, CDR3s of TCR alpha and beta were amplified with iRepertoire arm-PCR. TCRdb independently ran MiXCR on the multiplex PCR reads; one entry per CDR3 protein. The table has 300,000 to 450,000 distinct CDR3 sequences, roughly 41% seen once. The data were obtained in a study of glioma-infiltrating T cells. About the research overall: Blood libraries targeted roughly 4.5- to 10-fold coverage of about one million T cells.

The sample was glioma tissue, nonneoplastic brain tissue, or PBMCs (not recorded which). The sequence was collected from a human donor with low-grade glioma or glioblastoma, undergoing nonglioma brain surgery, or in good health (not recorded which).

The CDR3 loop is CASSQDPSGRSHEQFF. The DNA of the CDR3 is TGTGCCAGCAGCCAAGATCCTAGCGGGAGAAGCCATGAGCAGTTCTTC. The chain has TRBV3-1 and TRBJ2-1; TRBD2 matches at 10 bases. This CDR3 has 16 residues. From germline, CDR1 is LGHDT and CDR2 YNNKEL (reference sequence). Trimming removed 0 bases from V and 8 bases from J; junction bases left unmatched: 7.